This TCR beta chain was observed in a study of T-cell memory formation after mild COVID-19. Study-wide results and caveats: Whereas later expanders leaned CD4+, clones contracting day 15 to 85 showed a balanced CD4/CD8 makeup. Mainly in CM and EM were contracting CD4+ clones; CD8+ were in EMRA.

This CDR3 contains 15 residues. Germline V gives CDR1 SGHRS, CDR2 YFSETQ. V lost 7 bases and J lost 1; bases outside the gene matches: 5. Constant-segment primers served in 5'RACE that generated TCR alpha and TCR beta cDNA libraries bearing sample barcodes and UMIs. MiXCR, run by TCRdb on the 5' RACE reads, gives a single entry per CDR3 protein. The table lists about half a million distinct CDR3 sequences, roughly 20% of them singletons. This clonotype was observed at least ten times. Antigen specificity is unknown. The sample consisted of PBMCs or a T cell subset sorted from them (not recorded which). The chain joins TRBV5-1 to TRBJ2-5; 12 bases line up with TRBD2. The TCR was taken from an adult woman who had mild COVID-19 (a few samples of this study predate the infection). Cell type and time point are not known. This chain's CDR3 is CASCPSGGAQETQYF. DNA of the CDR3: TGCGCCAGCTGCCCTAGCGGGGGGGCCCAAGAGACCCAGTACTTC.